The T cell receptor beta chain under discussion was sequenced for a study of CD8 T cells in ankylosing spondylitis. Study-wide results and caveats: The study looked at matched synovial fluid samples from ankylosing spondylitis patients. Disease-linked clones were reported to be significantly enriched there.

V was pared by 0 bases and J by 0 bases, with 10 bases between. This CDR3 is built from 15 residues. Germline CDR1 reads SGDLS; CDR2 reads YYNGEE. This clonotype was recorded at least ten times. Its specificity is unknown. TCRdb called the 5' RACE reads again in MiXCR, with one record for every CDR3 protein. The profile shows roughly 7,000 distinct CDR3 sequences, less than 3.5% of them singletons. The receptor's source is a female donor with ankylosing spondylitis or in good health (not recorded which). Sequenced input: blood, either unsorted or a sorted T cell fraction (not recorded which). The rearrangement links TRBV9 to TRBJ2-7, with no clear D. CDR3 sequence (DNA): TGTGCCAGCAGCGTAGGTACAGCCAGCTCCTACGAGCAGTACTTC. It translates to CASSVGTASSYEQYF. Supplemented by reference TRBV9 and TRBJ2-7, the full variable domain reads DSGVTQTPKHLITATGQRVTLRCSPRSGDLSVYWYQQSLDQGLQFLIQYYNGEERAKGNILERFSAQQFPDLHSELNLSSLELGDSALYFCASSVGTASSYEQYFGPGTRLTVT.